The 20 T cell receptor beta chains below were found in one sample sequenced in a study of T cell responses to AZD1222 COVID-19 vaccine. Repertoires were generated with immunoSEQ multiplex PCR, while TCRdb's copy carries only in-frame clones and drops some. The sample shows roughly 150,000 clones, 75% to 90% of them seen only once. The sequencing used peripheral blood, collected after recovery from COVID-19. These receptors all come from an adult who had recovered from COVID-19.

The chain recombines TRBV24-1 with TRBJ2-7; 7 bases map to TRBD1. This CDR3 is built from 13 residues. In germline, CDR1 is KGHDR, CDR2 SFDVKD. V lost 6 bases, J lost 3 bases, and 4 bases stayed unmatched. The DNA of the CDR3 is TGTGCCACCAGTCCGAGACAGGGCTACGAGCAGTACTTC. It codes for CATSPRQGYEQYF.

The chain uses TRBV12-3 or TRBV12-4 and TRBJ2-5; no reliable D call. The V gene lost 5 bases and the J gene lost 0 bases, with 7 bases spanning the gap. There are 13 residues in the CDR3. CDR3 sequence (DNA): TGTGCCAGCAGTGAGCCGGACCAAGAGACCCAGTACTTC. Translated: CASSEPDQETQYF.

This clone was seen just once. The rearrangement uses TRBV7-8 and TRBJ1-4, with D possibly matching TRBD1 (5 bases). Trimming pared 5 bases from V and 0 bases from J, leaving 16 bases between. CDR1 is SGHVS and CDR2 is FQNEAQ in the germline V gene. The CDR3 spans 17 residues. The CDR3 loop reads CASSAAGSTTTNEKLFF. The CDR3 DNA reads TGTGCCAGCAGCGCCGCAGGGTCAACAACAACTAATGAAAAACTGTTTTTT.

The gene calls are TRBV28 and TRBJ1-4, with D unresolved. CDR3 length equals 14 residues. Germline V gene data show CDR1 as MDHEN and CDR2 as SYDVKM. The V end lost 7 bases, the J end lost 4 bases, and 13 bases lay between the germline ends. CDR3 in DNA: TGTGCCAGCACCCAATTGGGGATTAATGAAAAACTGTTTTTT. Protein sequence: CASTQLGINEKLFF.

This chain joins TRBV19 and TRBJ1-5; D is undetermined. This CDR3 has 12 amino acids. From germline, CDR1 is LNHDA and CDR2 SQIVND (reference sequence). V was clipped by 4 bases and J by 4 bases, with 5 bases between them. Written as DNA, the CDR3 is TGTGCCAGTAGTAGACCAAATCAGCCCCAGCATTTT. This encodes CASSRPNQPQHF. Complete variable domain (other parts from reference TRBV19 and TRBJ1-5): DGGITQSPKYLFRKEGQNVTLSCEQNLNHDAMYWYRQDPGQGLRLIYYSQIVNDFQKGDIAEGYSVSREKKESFPLTVTSAQKNPTAFYLCASSRPNQPQHFGDGTRLSIL.

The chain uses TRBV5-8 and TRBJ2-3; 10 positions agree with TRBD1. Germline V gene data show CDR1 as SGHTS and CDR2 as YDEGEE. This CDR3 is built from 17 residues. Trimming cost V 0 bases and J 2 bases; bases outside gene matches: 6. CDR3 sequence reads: CASSLGSGTGDTDTQYF. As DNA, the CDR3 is TGTGCCAGCAGCTTGGGATCCGGGACAGGGGACACAGATACGCAGTATTTT.

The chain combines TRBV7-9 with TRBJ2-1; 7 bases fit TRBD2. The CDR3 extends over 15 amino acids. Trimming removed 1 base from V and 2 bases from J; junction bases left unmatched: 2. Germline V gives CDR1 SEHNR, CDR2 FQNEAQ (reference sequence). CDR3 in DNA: TGTGCCAGCAGCTTAGGGGAGGGCCCCTACAATGAGCAGTTCTTC. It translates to CASSLGEGPYNEQFF. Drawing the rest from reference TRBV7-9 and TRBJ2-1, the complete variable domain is DTGVSQNPRHKITKRGQNVTFRCDPISEHNRLYWYRQTLGQGPEFLTYFQNEAQLEKSRLLSDRFSAERPKGSFSTLEIQRTEQGDSAMYLCASSLGEGPYNEQFFGPGTRLTVL.

The CDR3 loop is CASSLNNYNEQFF. DNA of the CDR3: TGTGCCAGCAGCTTAAATAATTACAATGAGCAGTTCTTC. This rearrangement joins TRBV7-8 to TRBJ2-1, with no clear D. The germline V and J ends were trimmed by 2 bases and 4 bases, with 6 bases remaining between them. Germline CDR1 reads SGHVS; CDR2 reads FQNEAQ. The CDR3 length is 13 residues. Full variable domain (missing parts from reference TRBV7-8 and TRBJ2-1): GAGVSQSPRYKVAKRGQDVALRCDPISGHVSLFWYQQALGQGPEFLTYFQNEAQLDKSGLPSDRFFAERPEGSVSTLKIQRTQQEDSAVYLCASSLNNYNEQFFGPGTRLTVL.

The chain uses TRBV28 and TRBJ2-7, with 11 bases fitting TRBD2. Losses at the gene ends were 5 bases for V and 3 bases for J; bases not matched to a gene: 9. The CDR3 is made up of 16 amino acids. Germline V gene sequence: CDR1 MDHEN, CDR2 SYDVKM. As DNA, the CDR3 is TGTGCCAGCAGTCCTCCTGGGACTAGCGGAGTCTACGAGCAGTACTTC. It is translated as CASSPPGTSGVYEQYF.

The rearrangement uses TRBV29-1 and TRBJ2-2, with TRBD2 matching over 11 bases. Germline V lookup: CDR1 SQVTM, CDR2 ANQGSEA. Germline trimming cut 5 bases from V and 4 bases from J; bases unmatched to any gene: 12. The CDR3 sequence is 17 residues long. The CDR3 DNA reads TGCAGCGTTAGGGGAGGTAGCGGGAGGGCAAGCACCGGGGAGCTGTTTTTT. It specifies CSVRGGSGRASTGELFF.

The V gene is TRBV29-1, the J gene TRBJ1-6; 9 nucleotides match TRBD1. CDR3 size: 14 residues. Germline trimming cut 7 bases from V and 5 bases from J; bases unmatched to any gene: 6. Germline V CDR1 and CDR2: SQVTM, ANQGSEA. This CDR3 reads CSARGQGNNSPLHF. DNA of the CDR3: TGCAGCGCACGGGGACAGGGTAATAATTCACCCCTCCACTTT.

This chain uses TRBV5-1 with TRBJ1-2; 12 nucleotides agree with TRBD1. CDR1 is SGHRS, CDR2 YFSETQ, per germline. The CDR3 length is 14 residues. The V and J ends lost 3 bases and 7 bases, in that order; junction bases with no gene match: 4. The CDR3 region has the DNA TGCGCCAGCAGCTGGGGGACAGGGGGCCGTGGCTACACCTTC. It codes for CASSWGTGGRGYTF.

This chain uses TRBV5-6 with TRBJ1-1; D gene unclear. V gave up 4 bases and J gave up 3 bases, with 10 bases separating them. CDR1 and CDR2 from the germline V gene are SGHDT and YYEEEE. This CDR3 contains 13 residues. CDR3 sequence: CASSRPRHTEAFF. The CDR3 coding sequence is TGTGCCAGCAGCCGGCCCAGACACACTGAAGCTTTCTTT.

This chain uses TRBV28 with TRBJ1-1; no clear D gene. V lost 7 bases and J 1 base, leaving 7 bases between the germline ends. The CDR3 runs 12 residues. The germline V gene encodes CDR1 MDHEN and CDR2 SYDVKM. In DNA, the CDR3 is TGTGCCAGCACCCTCACGAACACTGAAGCTTTCTTT. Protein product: CASTLTNTEAFF.

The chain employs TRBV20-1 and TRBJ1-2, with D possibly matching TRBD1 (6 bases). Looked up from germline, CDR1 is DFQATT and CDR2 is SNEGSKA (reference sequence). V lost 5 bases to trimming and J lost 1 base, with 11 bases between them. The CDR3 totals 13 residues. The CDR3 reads CSARGGSNYGYTF. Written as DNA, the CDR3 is TGCAGTGCTCGTGGGGGCAGTAACTATGGCTACACCTTC.

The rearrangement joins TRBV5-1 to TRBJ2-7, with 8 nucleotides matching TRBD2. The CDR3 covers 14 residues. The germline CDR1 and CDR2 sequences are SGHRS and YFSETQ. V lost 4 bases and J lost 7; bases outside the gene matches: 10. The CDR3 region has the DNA TGCGCCAGCAGCCCCCCGGGGGGCGGGAGGGAGCAGTACTTC. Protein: CASSPPGGGREQYF.

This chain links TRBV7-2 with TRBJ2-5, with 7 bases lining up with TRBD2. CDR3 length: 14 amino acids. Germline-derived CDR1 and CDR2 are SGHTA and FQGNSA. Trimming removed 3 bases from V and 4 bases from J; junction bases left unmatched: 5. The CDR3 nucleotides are TGTGCCAGCAGCTTCGTCCGCGGGGGAGAGACCCAGTACTTC. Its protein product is CASSFVRGGETQYF.

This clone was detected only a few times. CDR3 DNA: TGCGCCAGCAGCGACACAGGGGGCGCAGGCTATGGCTACACCTTC. Translation gives CASSDTGGAGYGYTF. J is TRBJ1-2 and V is TRBV4-1, with 9 bases lining up with TRBD1. Germline CDR1 reads MGHRA; CDR2 reads YSYEKL. This CDR3 spans 15 amino acids. V lost 5 bases and J lost 4; bases outside the gene matches: 8.

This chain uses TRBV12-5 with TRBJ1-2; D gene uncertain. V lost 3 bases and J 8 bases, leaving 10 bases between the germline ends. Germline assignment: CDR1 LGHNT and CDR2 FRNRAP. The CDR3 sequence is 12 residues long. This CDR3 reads CASGLGQRGYTF. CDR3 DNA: TGTGCTAGTGGTTTAGGGCAAAGAGGCTACACCTTC. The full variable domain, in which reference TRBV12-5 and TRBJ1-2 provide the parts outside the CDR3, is DARVTQTPRHKVTEMGQEVTMRCQPILGHNTVFWYRQTMMQGLELLAYFRNRAPLDDSGMPKDRFSAEMPDATLATLKIQPSEPRDSAVYFCASGLGQRGYTFGSGTRLTVV.

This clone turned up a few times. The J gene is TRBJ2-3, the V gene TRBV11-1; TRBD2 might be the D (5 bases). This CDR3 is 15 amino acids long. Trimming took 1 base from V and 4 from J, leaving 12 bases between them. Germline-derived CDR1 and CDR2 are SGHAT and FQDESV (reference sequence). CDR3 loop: CASSLGPAVSDTQYF. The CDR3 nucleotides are TGTGCCAGCAGCTTAGGTCCAGCGGTGTCAGATACGCAGTATTTT.